The clone carrying this TCR beta chain was counted many times. What it recognizes is unknown. The library was built from 400 to 500 ng RNA with molecular barcoded adaptors for alpha/delta and beta/gamma chains. TCRdb passed the reads through MiXCR, listing each CDR3 protein once. Among fewer than 90,000 distinct CDR3 sequences, around 12% were seen once, and the ten largest hold about 15%. These data come from a study of read filtering for tumor transcriptome and immune sequencing. Study-level background: R-ISS stage counts were 8 or 9 for I, 16 for II, 6 or 7 for III.

The study, taken as a whole, reports: Compared with RNA-seq, IR-seq gave much higher clonotype depth and reliability.

Germline values: CDR1 LNHNV, CDR2 YYDKDF (reference sequence). The V and J ends lost 3 bases and 0 bases respectively, with 14 bases between them. The length of the CDR3 is 16 residues. The origin of this receptor is a donor aged 40 or over with multiple myeloma. Source material: a population of CD138-negative cells sorted from bone marrow. This sequence joins TRBV15 and TRBJ1-1, with D unclear. The CDR3 protein is CATSRSFLLVNTEAFF. CDR3 coding DNA: TGTGCCACCAGCAGGTCCTTTCTTTTGGTGAACACTGAAGCTTTCTTT. The full variable domain, in which reference TRBV15 and TRBJ1-1 provide the parts outside the CDR3, is DAMVIQNPRYQVTQFGKPVTLSCSQTLNHNVMYWYQQKSSQAPKLLFHYYDKDFNNEADTPDNFQSRRPNTSFCFLDIRSPGLGDTAMYLCATSRSFLLVNTEAFFGQGTRLTVV.